The rows below give T cell receptor beta chains drawn from one sample of a study of identical twins. TCRdb re-analysed the 5' RACE reads in MiXCR, keeping a single row per CDR3 protein. This table holds 650,000 to 750,000 distinct CDR3 sequences, 21% found once. The sample was also linked to a second study, of T cells expressing NK-cell markers.

The sequenced sample was PBMCs. Every receptor here comes from a woman under 30 in good health. Both conserved end residues are part of each CDR3. A D gene is named only where the DNA matches it firmly. Clone size is given for some rows only: seen once, a few or many times, or a class if the clone is expanded.

v_gene,abundance,d_gene,j_gene,CDR3nt,CDR3aa
TRBV5-1,few,.,TRBJ1-1,TGCGCCAGCAGCTTCCGCCTCATGAACACTGAAGCTTTCTTT,CASSFRLMNTEAFF
TRBV12-3/TRBV12-4,.,.,TRBJ2-7,TGTGCCAGCACATTCACGGCCATTGAGGGGCAGTACTTC,CASTFTAIEGQYF
TRBV12-5,few,TRBD2,TRBJ2-1,TGTGCTAGTGGTTCGGTCCTGACAGCGGGAGGGCGGAATGAGCAGTTCTTC,CASGSVLTAGGRNEQFF
TRBV6-1,few,.,TRBJ2-3,TGTGCCAGCAGTGGAAGTCCCCACAGCACAGATACGCAGTATTTT,CASSGSPHSTDTQYF
TRBV4-2,.,TRBD2,TRBJ2-3,TGTGCCAGCAGCCAAGAGAAGCGGGGGCCCGATACGCAGTATTTT,CASSQEKRGPDTQYF
TRBV19,.,.,TRBJ1-2,TGTGCCAGTAGTATCGACGGACACTATGGCTACACCTTC,CASSIDGHYGYTF
TRBV12-3/TRBV12-4,few,.,TRBJ2-3,TGTGCCAGCAGGCCCCAGGGTGCAGATACGCAGTATTTT,CASRPQGADTQYF
TRBV6-1,.,TRBD1,TRBJ1-5,TGTGCCAGCAGTGAGAGAGGGGGCGGGCAGCCCCAGCATTTT,CASSERGGGQPQHF
TRBV20-1,.,.,TRBJ2-1,TGCAGTGCTAGAAGTGATGAGCAGTTCTTC,CSARSDEQFF
TRBV6-5,.,TRBD1,TRBJ2-7,TGTGCCAGCAGTTATGGCCGTGGGGGACAGTTATACGAGCAGTACTTC,CASSYGRGGQLYEQYF
TRBV10-3,.,.,TRBJ1-1,TGTGCCATCAGTCAGACGACCCGGGAAGCTTTCTTT,CAISQTTREAFF
TRBV2,.,TRBD2,TRBJ2-7,TGTGCCAGCAGCGCGGGGGGCGGGGGGACCTACGAGCAGTACTTC,CASSAGGGGTYEQYF
TRBV20-1,.,TRBD1,TRBJ1-3,TGCAGTGCTAGGTCCGGGACAGCTGGAAACACCATATATTTT,CSARSGTAGNTIYF
TRBV29-1,.,TRBD1,TRBJ2-7,TGCAGCGTTGCCTGGGACAGCCACTACGAGCAGTACTTC,CSVAWDSHYEQYF
TRBV5-5,.,.,TRBJ2-5,TGTGCCAGCAGCTTCCCGACAGTCCAAGAGACCCAGTACTTC,CASSFPTVQETQYF
TRBV7-9,few,TRBD1,TRBJ2-7,TGTGCCAGCAGCTTGATACTGACAGGGGGCGACGAGCAGTACTTC,CASSLILTGGDEQYF
TRBV4-1,.,.,TRBJ2-1,TGCGCCAGCAGCCGCCACGAGGGTGTGTCCTACAATGAGCAGTTCTTC,CASSRHEGVSYNEQFF
TRBV6-5,.,.,TRBJ2-1,TGTGCCAGCAGTTCCGACAGTGTTTACAATGAGCAGTTCTTC,CASSSDSVYNEQFF
TRBV11-2,few,TRBD2,TRBJ2-5,TGTGCCAGCAGCTTCCAAGCGGGGCAGGAGACCCAGTACTTC,CASSFQAGQETQYF
TRBV20-1,few,.,TRBJ2-3,TGCAGTGCTAGAGATTTGGCCAGGTTGGGCACAGATACGCAGTATTTT,CSARDLARLGTDTQYF
TRBV7-6,few,.,TRBJ2-7,TGTGCCAGCAGCTTTGGCCTCGAGGAGGACGAGCAGTACTTC,CASSFGLEEDEQYF
TRBV10-2,many,TRBD2,TRBJ2-1,TGCGCCAGCAGGGGACTAGGTAGCGGGGCCTACAATGAGCAGTTCTTC,CASRGLGSGAYNEQFF
TRBV13,few,TRBD2,TRBJ2-3,TGTGCCAGCAGCTTCGGCGGGGGGCAAGGAGATACGCAGTATTTT,CASSFGGGQGDTQYF
TRBV6-5,few,.,TRBJ2-1,TGTGCCAGCAGCTATCGCTCGGTCAGGGGCTACAATGAGCAGTTCTTC,CASSYRSVRGYNEQFF
TRBV7-9,.,TRBD2,TRBJ2-7,TGTGCCAGCAGCCAGGACGGGAGGGTCTACGAGCAGTACTTC,CASSQDGRVYEQYF
TRBV7-9,many,.,TRBJ1-5,TGTGCCAGCAGTGCGGGAGGTACGCCCCAGCATTTT,CASSAGGTPQHF
TRBV6-6,few,.,TRBJ1-2,TGTGCCAGCAGCTCATCGGGAGTCGGCTACACCTTC,CASSSSGVGYTF
TRBV5-5,.,.,TRBJ2-1,TGTGCCAGCAGCTTGGGGACACAGGGTGAGCAGTTCTTC,CASSLGTQGEQFF
TRBV12-5,few,TRBD1,TRBJ1-1,TGTGCTAGTGGTTTCGACAGGGGTGCGGCCACTGAAGCTTTCTTT,CASGFDRGAATEAFF
TRBV20-1,many,.,TRBJ2-1,TGCAGTGCTAGTAAGGGCAATGAGCAGTTCTTC,CSASKGNEQFF
TRBV12-3/TRBV12-4,.,.,TRBJ2-2,TGTGCCAGCATGCGGTCCGGGGAGCTGTTTTTT,CASMRSGELFF
TRBV12-3/TRBV12-4,.,.,TRBJ2-7,TGTGCCAGCCGCTTCGCGGGTTCCTACGAGCAGTACTTC,CASRFAGSYEQYF
TRBV13,few,.,TRBJ2-2,TGTGCCAGCAGCGGCGGGTTGAGGGCTGGGGAGCTGTTTTTT,CASSGGLRAGELFF
TRBV12-3/TRBV12-4,few,.,TRBJ1-5,TGTGCCAGCGGCCCTATGAGGCAGCCCCAGCATTTT,CASGPMRQPQHF
TRBV20-1,.,TRBD2,TRBJ2-1,TGCAGCGGGGCCTTGACTAGCGGGAGCCACAATGAGCAGTTCTTC,CSGALTSGSHNEQFF
TRBV7-9,few,TRBD2,TRBJ2-7,TGTGCCAGCAGCTTTAGCGGGGCCAACGAGCAGTACTTC,CASSFSGANEQYF
TRBV4-2,.,TRBD1,TRBJ1-2,TGTGCCAGCAGCCAACGCGGACAGGACTTTAACTATGGCTACACCTTC,CASSQRGQDFNYGYTF
TRBV11-2,.,.,TRBJ2-1,TGTGCCAGCAGGTATGACCGGGCCGTCCTGAGCTCCTACAATGAGCAGTTCTTC,CASRYDRAVLSSYNEQFF
TRBV7-2,.,.,TRBJ1-6,TGTGCCAGCAGCTTAGAGCCCAATTCACCCCTCCACTTT,CASSLEPNSPLHF
TRBV30,.,TRBD2,TRBJ2-1,TGTGCCTGGAGTGGACCTTCAGCGGGAGGGCCATGGGAGCAGTTCTTC,CAWSGPSAGGPWEQFF
TRBV10-3,.,TRBD1,TRBJ2-7,TGTGCCATCAAGACAGGGGACGAGCAGTACTTC,CAIKTGDEQYF
TRBV29-1,.,TRBD2,TRBJ2-1,TGCAGCGCCGAGGGGACTAGCGCATCTGATGAGCAGTTCTTC,CSAEGTSASDEQFF
TRBV11-2,many,.,TRBJ1-1,TGTGCCAGCAGCCGAGAGAGTACGCCATACACTGAAGCTTTCTTT,CASSRESTPYTEAFF
TRBV20-1,.,.,TRBJ2-1,TGCAGTGAGTCTAGGACAACAGACAATGAGCAGTTCTTC,CSESRTTDNEQFF
TRBV11-2,few,.,TRBJ1-1,TGTGCCAGCCCCGGGCGCGGTGGAGGAGAGACTGAAGCTTTCTTT,CASPGRGGGETEAFF
TRBV7-2,.,TRBD2,TRBJ2-2,TGTGCCAGCAGCGAAGATAGCGGGAGATACGGGGAGCTGTTTTTT,CASSEDSGRYGELFF
TRBV20-1,many,.,TRBJ2-1,TGCAGTGCTAGAGATCTCCTAGCCGCCTACAATGAGCAGTTCTTC,CSARDLLAAYNEQFF
TRBV19,.,.,TRBJ2-7,TGTGCCAGTACCCCCGGATCGAAATACCTAACGTACGAGCAGTACTTC,CASTPGSKYLTYEQYF
TRBV10-3,.,TRBD2,TRBJ2-4,TGTGCCATCAGTGAGGCTAGCGGCTGGTTAGACATTCAGTACTTC,CAISEASGWLDIQYF
TRBV10-1,few,TRBD2,TRBJ2-1,TGCGCCAGCAGTGGTCTAGCGGGAGCTGAGCAGTTCTTC,CASSGLAGAEQFF